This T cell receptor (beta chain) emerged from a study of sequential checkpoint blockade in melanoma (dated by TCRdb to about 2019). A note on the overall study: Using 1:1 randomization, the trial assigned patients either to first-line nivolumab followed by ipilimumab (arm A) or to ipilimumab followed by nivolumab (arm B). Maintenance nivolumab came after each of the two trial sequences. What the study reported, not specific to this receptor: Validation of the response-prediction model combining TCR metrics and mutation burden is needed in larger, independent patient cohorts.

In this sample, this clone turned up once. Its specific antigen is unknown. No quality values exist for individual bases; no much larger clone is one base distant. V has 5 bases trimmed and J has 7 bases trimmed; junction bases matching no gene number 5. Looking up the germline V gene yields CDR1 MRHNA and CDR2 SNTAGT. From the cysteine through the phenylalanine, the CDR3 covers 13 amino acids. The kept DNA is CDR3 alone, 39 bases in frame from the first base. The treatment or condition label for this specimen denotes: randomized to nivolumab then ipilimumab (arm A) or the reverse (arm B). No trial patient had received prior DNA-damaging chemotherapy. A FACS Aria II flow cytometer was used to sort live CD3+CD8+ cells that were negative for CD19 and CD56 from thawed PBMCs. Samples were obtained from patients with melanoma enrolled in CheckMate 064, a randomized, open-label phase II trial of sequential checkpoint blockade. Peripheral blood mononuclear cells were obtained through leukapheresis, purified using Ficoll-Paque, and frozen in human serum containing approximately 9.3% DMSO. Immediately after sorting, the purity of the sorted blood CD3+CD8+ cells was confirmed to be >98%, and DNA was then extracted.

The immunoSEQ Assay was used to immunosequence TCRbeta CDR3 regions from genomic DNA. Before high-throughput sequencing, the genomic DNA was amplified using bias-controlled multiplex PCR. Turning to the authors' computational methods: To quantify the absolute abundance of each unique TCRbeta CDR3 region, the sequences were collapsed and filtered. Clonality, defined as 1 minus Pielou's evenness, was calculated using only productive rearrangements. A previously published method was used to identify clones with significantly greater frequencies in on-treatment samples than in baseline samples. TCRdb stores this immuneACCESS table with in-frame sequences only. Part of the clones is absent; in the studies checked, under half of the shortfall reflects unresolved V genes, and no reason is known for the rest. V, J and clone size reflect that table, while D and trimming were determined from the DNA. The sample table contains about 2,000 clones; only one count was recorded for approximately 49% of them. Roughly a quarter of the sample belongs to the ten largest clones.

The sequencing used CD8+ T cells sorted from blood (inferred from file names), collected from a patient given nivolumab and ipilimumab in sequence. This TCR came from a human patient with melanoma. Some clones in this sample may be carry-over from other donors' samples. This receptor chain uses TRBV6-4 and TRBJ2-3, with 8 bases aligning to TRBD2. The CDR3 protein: CASSPGGENTQYF. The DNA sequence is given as TGTGCCAGCAGTCCCGGGGGGGAGAATACGCAGTATTTT.